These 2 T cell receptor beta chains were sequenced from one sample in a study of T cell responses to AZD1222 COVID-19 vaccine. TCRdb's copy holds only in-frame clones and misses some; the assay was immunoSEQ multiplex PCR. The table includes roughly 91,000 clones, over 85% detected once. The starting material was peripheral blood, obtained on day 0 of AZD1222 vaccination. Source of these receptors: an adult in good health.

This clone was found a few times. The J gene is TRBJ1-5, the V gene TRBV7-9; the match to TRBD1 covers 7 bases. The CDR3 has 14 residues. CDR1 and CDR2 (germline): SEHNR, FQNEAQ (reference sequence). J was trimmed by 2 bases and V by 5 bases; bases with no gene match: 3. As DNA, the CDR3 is TGTGCCAGCAGCAAAGGGACAGGCAATCAGCCCCAGCATTTT. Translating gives CASSKGTGNQPQHF.

The CDR3 spells CASTSGILSANEQFF. The CDR3, as DNA: TGTGCCAGTACTTCCGGGATTCTCTCGGCCAATGAGCAGTTCTTC. The V gene is TRBV19, the J gene TRBJ2-1; possibly TRBD2 for D (5 bases). This CDR3 is built from 15 residues. Germline values: CDR1 LNHDA, CDR2 SQIVND (reference sequence). V lost 7 bases to trimming and J lost 6 bases, with 19 bases between them. The entire variable domain, with the rest obtained from reference TRBV19 and TRBJ2-1, is as follows: DGGITQSPKYLFRKEGQNVTLSCEQNLNHDAMYWYRQDPGQGLRLIYYSQIVNDFQKGDIAEGYSVSREKKESFPLTVTSAQKNPTAFYLCASTSGILSANEQFFGPGTRLTVL.